A selection of T cell receptor beta chains follows, all from one sample in a study of cytomegalovirus exposure and HLA in healthy donors. Sequencing used immunoSEQ multiplex PCR; TCRdb keeps in-frame clones, though not all of them. This sample yields about 130,000 clones, of which 78% are seen a single time; approximately 1.7% belongs to the top ten. The sample was PBMCs. The receptors here all came from a woman aged 35 to 49 in good health and CMV-seronegative. CDR3s include the opening cysteine and the closing phenylalanine or tryptophan. Fields, in order: CDR3 length, D gene, J gene, clone size, V gene, CDR3 DNA, CDR3 protein. The D gene is left open where the match is weak. Rows give clone size only sometimes, using once, few, many, or a class for an expanded clone.

12 | . | TRBJ1-2 | . | TRBV9 | TGTGCCAGCAGCGCCAAGGGGGGGGGCTACACCTTC | CASSAKGGGYTF
16 | TRBD2 | TRBJ2-1 | . | TRBV5-1 | TGCGCCAGCAGCTTGGGGGGCAGCGGGAGGGCCAATGAGCAGTTCTTC | CASSLGGSGRANEQFF
14 | TRBD1 | TRBJ1-1 | . | TRBV2 | TGTGCCAGCGGGCCCGGACAGGGGAACACTGAAGCTTTCTTT | CASGPGQGNTEAFF
20 | TRBD2 | TRBJ2-7 | few | TRBV23-1 | TGCGCCAGCAGTCAATCAGTCCTAGCGGGAGGGCCCCTTTCCTCCTACGAGCAGTACTTC | CASSQSVLAGGPLSSYEQYF
15 | . | TRBJ2-3 | . | TRBV5-1 | TGCGCCAGCAGCTTCGGACGGGGGGCCACAGATACGCAGTATTTT | CASSFGRGATDTQYF
15 | . | TRBJ2-2 | . | TRBV7-9 | TGTGCCAGCAGCTTAGTCGGGGTGAGCACCGGGGAGCTGTTTTTT | CASSLVGVSTGELFF
13 | . | TRBJ1-2 | . | TRBV6-5 | TGTGCCAGCAGTTGGACAAGGAACTATGGCTACACCTTC | CASSWTRNYGYTF
14 | TRBD2 | TRBJ2-7 | . | TRBV28 | TGTGCCAGCGGCTTGGGACTAGCGGGCTACGAGCAGTACTTC | CASGLGLAGYEQYF
13 | TRBD1 | TRBJ1-2 | . | TRBV11-2 | TGTGCCAGCAGGTCTTTGAGGACAGGGGGTATTGACTTC | CASRSLRTGGIDF
13 | . | TRBJ2-1 | few | TRBV7-3 | TGTGCCAGCAGCTTGGGCAGCTACAATGAGCAGTTCTTC | CASSLGSYNEQFF
15 | TRBD1 | TRBJ1-6 | . | TRBV9 | TGTGCCAGCAGCGTCCAGGGGGTCGCTAATTCACCCCTCCACTTT | CASSVQGVANSPLHF
19 | TRBD2 | TRBJ2-1 | . | TRBV7-9 | TGTGCCAGCAGCTCGACCACACTAGCGGGGGAGAGCTCCTACAATGAGCAGTTCTTC | CASSSTTLAGESSYNEQFF
15 | . | TRBJ1-5 | . | TRBV18 | TGTGCCAGCTCACCAGCGGTGGCGGCGGATCAGCCCCAGCATTTT | CASSPAVAADQPQHF
12 | . | TRBJ1-2 | . | TRBV30 | TGTGCCTGGAGTAAGGGGCTCTATGGCTACACCTTC | CAWSKGLYGYTF
18 | . | TRBJ2-7 | . | TRBV21-1 | TGTGCCAGCAGCAAAGGTGTTAGTCGTGGACAGGGTTCCTACGAGCAGTACTTC | CASSKGVSRGQGSYEQYF
17 | TRBD2 | TRBJ2-1 | . | TRBV5-1 | TGCGCCAGCAGCTTGGGGACTAGCGGGAGGGAATACAATGAGCAGTTCTTC | CASSLGTSGREYNEQFF
12 | . | TRBJ2-1 | . | TRBV11-3 | TGTGCCAGCAGCCCGGACAGCAATGAGCAGTTCTTC | CASSPDSNEQFF
15 | TRBD1 | TRBJ2-1 | once | TRBV19 | TGTGCCAGTAGTATTGGGACAGGGGTTACGAATGAGCAGTTCTTC | CASSIGTGVTNEQFF
16 | TRBD2 | TRBJ2-2 | . | TRBV25-1 | TGTGCCAGCAGTACTAGCGGGGAGTCGAACACCGGGGAGCTGTTTTTT | CASSTSGESNTGELFF
14 | TRBD1 | TRBJ1-2 | . | TRBV9 | TGTGCCAGCAGCGACCACAGGGGGCCGGGGGGCTACACCTTC | CASSDHRGPGGYTF
14 | . | TRBJ2-7 | . | TRBV6-5 | TGTGCCAGCAGTTCATCAGGCCTATCCTACGAGCAGTACTTC | CASSSSGLSYEQYF
13 | . | TRBJ1-2 | . | TRBV5-4 | TGTGCCAGCAGCTTGGGCGGGGGAAATGGCTACACCTTC | CASSLGGGNGYTF
14 | TRBD1 | TRBJ1-2 | . | TRBV6-1 | TGCGCCAGCAGTTTGGACAGGGAAGGGTATGGCTACACCTTC | CASSLDREGYGYTF
16 | TRBD1 | TRBJ2-5 | . | TRBV5-1 | TGCGCCAGCAGAAACCAGATAGGACAGGTACAAGAGACCCAGTACTTC | CASRNQIGQVQETQYF
13 | . | TRBJ1-1 | few | TRBV6-5 | TGTGCCAGCAGCGCCCGAGCGGACACTGAAGCTTTCTTT | CASSARADTEAFF
14 | TRBD1 | TRBJ2-7 | . | TRBV28 | TGTGCCAGCAGTTCGGGACAGGGTAGCAACGAGCAGTACTTC | CASSSGQGSNEQYF
14 | . | TRBJ1-5 | . | TRBV10-1 | TGCGCCAGCAGTGAAAGAGGGATCCATCAGCCCCAGCATTTT | CASSERGIHQPQHF
14 | TRBD1 | TRBJ2-7 | . | TRBV28 | TGTGCCAGCAGTCGGACAGGATATGCCTACGAGCAGTACTTC | CASSRTGYAYEQYF
18 | TRBD2 | TRBJ2-5 | . | TRBV15 | TGTGCCACCAGCAGGGGTGACGTCCTAGCGGGGGGGCTTGAGACCCAGTACTTC | CATSRGDVLAGGLETQYF
12 | . | TRBJ1-3 | . | TRBV29-1 | TGCAGCGTTCTTTTCTCTGGAAACACCATATATTTT | CSVLFSGNTIYF
13 | . | TRBJ1-1 | . | TRBV11-3 | TGTGCCAGCAGCTTAAACGGGAACACTGAAGCTTTCTTT | CASSLNGNTEAFF
14 | TRBD2 | TRBJ2-7 | . | TRBV7-3 | TGTGCCAGCAGCCTAGCGGGAGGGGCGGACGAGCAGTACTTC | CASSLAGGADEQYF
15 | . | TRBJ1-1 | . | TRBV2 | TGTGCCAGCAGCCCCCAGACAGGTATGAACACTGAAGCTTTCTTT | CASSPQTGMNTEAFF
16 | TRBD1 | TRBJ1-5 | . | TRBV30 | TGTGCCTGGAGTGCCCCGGACAGGGCGGCAGGTCAGCCCCAGCATTTT | CAWSAPDRAAGQPQHF
12 | . | TRBJ1-2 | . | TRBV5-1 | TGCGCCAGCAGCTCAGACAGGAACGGCTACACCTTC | CASSSDRNGYTF
16 | TRBD2 | TRBJ2-5 | . | TRBV28 | TGTGCCAGCAGTTTGTACGGAACTAGCGGCCAAGAGACCCAGTACTTC | CASSLYGTSGQETQYF
11 | . | TRBJ2-7 | . | TRBV28 | TGTGCCAGCAGACTAATAGGCGAGCAGTACTTC | CASRLIGEQYF
14 | . | TRBJ2-3 | . | TRBV9 | TGTGCCAGCAGCCCGACAGGCAGCACAGATACGCAGTATTTT | CASSPTGSTDTQYF
15 | TRBD1 | TRBJ2-7 | . | TRBV6-5 | TGTGCCAGCAGGCTCCAAGACAGGGAAGGCTACGAGCAGTACTTC | CASRLQDREGYEQYF
12 | . | TRBJ2-5 | . | TRBV10-1 | TGCGCCAGCATCCAGGGACAAGAGACCCAGTACTTC | CASIQGQETQYF
12 | . | TRBJ1-2 | few | TRBV7-9 | TGTGCCAGCAGCTTTACTAACTATGGCTACACCTTC | CASSFTNYGYTF
13 | . | TRBJ2-1 | . | TRBV7-3 | TGTGCCAGCAGCTTGGGCTTGTACAATGAGCAGTTCTTC | CASSLGLYNEQFF
15 | . | TRBJ2-7 | . | TRBV28 | TGTGCCAGCACCAAAGGGGCACTCGACTCCTACGAGCAGTACTTC | CASTKGALDSYEQYF
13 | . | TRBJ1-1 | . | TRBV30 | TGTGCCTACATCAGGGTCGTGAACACTGAAGCTTTCTTT | CAYIRVVNTEAFF